Listed here are 21 T cell receptor beta chains from one sample, sequenced in a study of cytomegalovirus exposure and HLA in healthy donors. The study ran its PCR with 60 Vbeta and 13 Jbeta primers. Here immunoSEQ multiplex PCR was the method, and the copy in TCRdb shows in-frame clones only, minus some. Of 200,000 or so clones listed, more than 80% are singletons. The specimen sequenced was PBMCs. The source of these receptors is a woman aged 45 to 65 in good health and CMV-seropositive.

Here the CDR3 DNA reads TGTGCCAGCAGCTCCGGGGGGAGGGGGTACACTGAAGCTTTCTTT. It translates to CASSSGGRGYTEAFF. The rearrangement links TRBV5-8 to TRBJ1-1; the D gene is possibly TRBD1 (6 bases). The V end was cut by 3 bases, the J end by 3 bases, with 15 bases between. Looked up from germline, CDR1 is SGHTS and CDR2 is YDEGEE. The CDR3 sequence is 15 residues long. Using reference TRBV5-8 and TRBJ1-1 for the parts outside the CDR3, the full variable domain is EAGVTQSPTHLIKTRGQQATLRCSPISGHTSVYWYQQALGLGLQFLLWYDEGEERNRGNFPPRFSGRQFPNYSSELNVNALELEDSALYLCASSSGGRGYTEAFFGQGTRLTVV.

The gene calls are TRBV27 and TRBJ1-6, with 8 bases lining up with TRBD1. V shed 5 bases, J shed 8 bases, and the junction held 8 bases outside the gene matches. The CDR3 runs 15 residues. CDR1 is MNHEY, CDR2 SMNVEV, per germline (reference sequence). CDR3 in DNA: TGTGCCAGCAGTCCCGGACAGGGCCCCTATTCACCCCTCCACTTT. Encoded protein: CASSPGQGPYSPLHF.

V gene TRBV6-5 combines with J gene TRBJ2-7; D possibly corresponds to TRBD2 (5 bases). The CDR3 consists of 16 residues. From germline, CDR1 is MNHEY and CDR2 SVGAGI. Trimming shortened V by 0 bases and J by 2 bases, and 14 bases separated the two germline ends. The CDR3 protein is CASSYSSVGLTYEQYF. In DNA, the CDR3 is TGTGCCAGCAGTTACTCTAGCGTCGGACTTACCTACGAGCAGTACTTC.

The V gene is TRBV29-1, the J gene TRBJ2-7; unclear D gene. Trimming stripped 4 bases from V and 1 base from J, with 17 bases between. Per germline, CDR1 SQVTM and CDR2 ANQGSEA. The CDR3 loop spans 15 amino acids. The CDR3 loop reads CSVVSGQRNSYEQYF. The CDR3 DNA reads TGCAGCGTTGTTTCGGGTCAGAGGAATTCCTACGAGCAGTACTTC.

The V call is TRBV4-1, the J call TRBJ2-1, with TRBD2 identical over 8 bases. This CDR3 contains 17 residues. CDR1 and CDR2 (germline): MGHRA, YSYEKL. Trimming removed 0 bases from V and 1 base from J; junction bases left unmatched: 5. This chain's CDR3 is CASSQDRASGSYNEQFF. Here the CDR3 DNA reads TGCGCCAGCAGCCAAGATAGGGCTAGCGGGTCCTACAATGAGCAGTTCTTC.

The chain carries TRBV5-5 and TRBJ1-2; 8 bases align to TRBD1. V shed 3 bases, J shed 6 bases, and the junction held 7 bases outside the gene matches. The CDR3 runs to 14 residues. Germline V gene lookup returns CDR1 SGHKS and CDR2 YYEKEE (reference sequence). CDR3 region: CASSYDRGGDGYTF. The CDR3 coding sequence is TGTGCCAGCAGCTACGACAGGGGAGGGGATGGCTACACCTTC. Filled out from reference TRBV5-5 and TRBJ1-2, the complete variable domain reads DAGVTQSPTHLIKTRGQQVTLRCSPISGHKSVSWYQQVLGQGPQFIFQYYEKEERGRGNFPDRFSARQFPNYSSELNVNALLLGDSALYLCASSYDRGGDGYTFGSGTRLTVV.

The V and J genes are TRBV5-1 and TRBJ1-3; TRBD1 is a possible D gene (6 bases). Per germline, CDR1 SGHRS and CDR2 YFSETQ. CDR3 length equals 15 residues. The V gene lost 3 bases and the J gene lost 0 bases, with 10 bases spanning the gap. The CDR3 coding sequence is TGCGCCAGCAGCTCCGGACAGAGCTCTGGAAACACCATATATTTT. The encoded protein is CASSSGQSSGNTIYF.

This chain uses TRBV4-2 with TRBJ1-2, with a weak D call TRBD1 (5 bases). V shed 5 bases and J shed 4 bases, with 14 bases lying between them. CDR3 length: 14 residues. Germline V CDR1 and CDR2: LGHNA, YNFKEQ. CDR3 sequence reads: CASSSDGGGYGYTF. CDR3 DNA sequence: TGTGCCAGCAGCTCGGACGGCGGGGGCTATGGCTACACCTTC.

The chain is built from TRBV2 and TRBJ1-1; TRBD1 agrees at 8 bases. Trimming cost V 4 bases and J 7 bases; bases outside gene matches: 11. Germline CDR1 is SNHLY and CDR2 is FYNNEI. This CDR3 region has 15 residues. In DNA form, the CDR3 reads TGTGCCAGCAGTGTGGGGGCGGGACAGGAGTATGAAGCTTTCTTT. The encoded protein is CASSVGAGQEYEAFF.

The chain combines TRBV7-2 with TRBJ2-3; TRBD2 matches 7 bases. CDR1 is SGHTA, CDR2 FQGNSA, per germline. The length of the CDR3 is 14 residues. V trimming: 2 bases; J trimming: 1 base; junction bases outside the gene matches: 0. The CDR3 DNA reads TGTGCCAGCAGCTTACTAGCGGGCACAGATACGCAGTATTTT. Protein sequence: CASSLLAGTDTQYF.

This clone has just one count. The V and J genes are TRBV11-3 and TRBJ2-5; D uncertain. Trimming took off 6 bases at V and 1 base at J, with 3 bases between the two ends. There are 11 residues in the CDR3. The germline V gene has CDR1 SGHNT and CDR2 YENEEA. The CDR3 sequence is CASRLQETQYF. The CDR3, as DNA: TGTGCCAGCAGACTCCAAGAGACCCAGTACTTC.

The rearrangement links TRBV6-1 to TRBJ2-3; 8 bases match TRBD2. The CDR3 has 12 residues. Looked up from germline, CDR1 is MNHNS and CDR2 is SASEGT. V lost 8 bases, J lost 8 bases, and 6 bases stayed unmatched. In DNA, the CDR3 is TGTGCCAGCTGGCCGGGGGGGGCTACGCAGTATTTT. Encoded protein: CASWPGGATQYF.

This chain joins TRBV7-5 and TRBJ1-1; TRBD1, the D gene given by the table, was not confirmed from the DNA. TRBV7-5 is a known pseudogene. The CDR3 runs to 16 residues. The chain's CDR3 is CARSLVRQGRCTEAFF. CDR3 DNA sequence: TGTGCCAGAAGCTTAGTGCGGCAGGGGCGGTGCACTGAAGCTTTCTTT.

This clone has a single count. The chain recombines TRBV14 with TRBJ2-1; weak D call: TRBD1 (5 bases). Trimming left V 0 bases short and J 10 bases short, with 10 bases between. The germline V gene encodes CDR1 SGHDN and CDR2 FVKESK. This CDR3 is built from 13 residues. CDR3 nucleotides: TGTGCCAGCAGCCAAGACCTTAGACAGGAGCAGTTCTTC. This encodes CASSQDLRQEQFF.

The V call is TRBV6-5, the J call TRBJ1-6, with a possible D match to TRBD1 (6 bases). The CDR3 extends over 16 amino acids. Germline CDR1 reads MNHEY; CDR2 reads SVGAGI. V lost 2 bases to trimming and J lost 10 bases, with 18 bases between them. DNA of the CDR3: TGTGCCAGCAGTTACGGCTTGGGGGATGGGGGCTCACCCCTCCACTTT. As protein: CASSYGLGDGGSPLHF.

This chain uses TRBV10-3 with TRBJ1-5; 7 nucleotides line up with TRBD1. CDR3 length: 14 residues. V shed 4 bases and J 2 bases; nucleotides not matched to a gene: 2. Germline V gene lookup returns CDR1 ENHRY and CDR2 SYGVKD. The CDR3: CAISATGGNQPQHF. The CDR3 DNA reads TGTGCCATCAGTGCAACAGGGGGCAATCAGCCCCAGCATTTT.

The chain links TRBV19 to TRBJ1-1; 7 bases agree with TRBD1. V gave up 6 bases and J gave up 3 bases; unmatched junction bases: 10. Germline values: CDR1 LNHDA, CDR2 SQIVND (reference sequence). The CDR3 length is 15 residues. The CDR3 spells CASSTLQGSYTEAFF. CDR3 coding DNA: TGTGCCAGTAGCACACTACAGGGGAGTTACACTGAAGCTTTCTTT.

V usage is TRBV6-5 and J usage is TRBJ2-5; 7 nucleotides align to TRBD2. The CDR3 contains 13 residues. Trimming removed 7 bases from V and 5 bases from J; junction bases left unmatched: 7. Germline V CDR1 and CDR2: MNHEY, SVGAGI. The CDR3 is CASKERGWETQYF. CDR3 nucleotides: TGTGCCAGCAAGGAGCGGGGTTGGGAGACCCAGTACTTC.

Note on this clone: One end of the junction does not line up with germline, which may come from a read error. This chain links TRBV7-9 with TRBJ2-1; TRBD2 aligns across 9 bases. Germline values: CDR1 SEHNR, CDR2 FQNEAQ (reference sequence). The CDR3 consists of 19 residues. In DNA form, the CDR3 reads TGTTCCAGCAGCTCCCGATTCCGAGGCGGGGGGGCCTCCTACAATGAGCAGTTCTTC. Protein product: CSSSSRFRGGGASYNEQFF.

Comment on this clone: One end of the junction varies from germline; a read error may be responsible. The CDR3 is CAISGDTSSYEQYF. Here the CDR3 DNA reads TGTGCCATCAGTGGGGACACCAGCTCCTACGAGCAGTACTTC. The V and J genes are TRBV6-5 and TRBJ2-7; maybe TRBD1 (6 bases). This CDR3 has 14 amino acids. Germline lookup yields CDR1 MNHEY and CDR2 SVGAGI.

The rearrangement uses TRBV27 and TRBJ1-2; D gene uncertain. Germline CDR1 is MNHEY and CDR2 is SMNVEV (reference sequence). CDR3 length: 13 residues. The V and J ends lost 2 bases and 2 bases respectively, with 6 bases between them. This chain's CDR3 is CASSLRENYGYTF. CDR3 nucleotides: TGTGCCAGCAGTTTACGAGAAAACTATGGCTACACCTTC.